The source of this TCR beta chain is a study of cytomegalovirus exposure and HLA in healthy donors. Germline loops: CDR1 SGHVS, CDR2 FQNEAQ. Trimming took off 6 bases at V and 0 bases at J, with 6 bases between the two ends. The CDR3 runs 12 residues. The PCR employed 60 Vbeta primers together with 13 Jbeta primers. Method: immunoSEQ multiplex PCR; TCRdb's copy keeps in-frame clones and lacks some. Among 200,000 to 300,000 clones listed, roughly 73% were seen once. This TCR came from a boy aged 5-17 years in good health and CMV-seronegative. Material for sequencing was PBMCs. This chain connects TRBV7-8 to TRBJ2-7, with D tentatively TRBD1 (5 bases). The CDR3 loop reads CASSQGSYEQYF. The CDR3 DNA reads TGTGCCAGCAGTCAGGGCTCCTACGAGCAGTACTTC.